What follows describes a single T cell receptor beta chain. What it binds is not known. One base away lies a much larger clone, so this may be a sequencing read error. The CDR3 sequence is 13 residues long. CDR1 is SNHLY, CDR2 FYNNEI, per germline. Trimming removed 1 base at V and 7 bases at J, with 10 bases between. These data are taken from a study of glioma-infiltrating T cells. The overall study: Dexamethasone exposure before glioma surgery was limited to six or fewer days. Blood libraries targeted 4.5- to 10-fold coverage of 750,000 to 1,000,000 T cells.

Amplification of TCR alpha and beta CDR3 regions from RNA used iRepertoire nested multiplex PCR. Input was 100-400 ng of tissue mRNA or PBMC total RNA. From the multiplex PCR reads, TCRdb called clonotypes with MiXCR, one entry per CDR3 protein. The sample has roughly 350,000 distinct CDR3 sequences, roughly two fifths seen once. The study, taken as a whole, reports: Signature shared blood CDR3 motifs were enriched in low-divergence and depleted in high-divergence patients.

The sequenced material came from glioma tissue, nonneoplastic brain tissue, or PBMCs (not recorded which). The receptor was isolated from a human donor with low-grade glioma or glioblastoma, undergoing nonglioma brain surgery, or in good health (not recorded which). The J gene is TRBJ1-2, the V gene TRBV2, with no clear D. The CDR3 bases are TGTGCCAGCAGTGAAGTCAGGTTCCGTGGCTACACCTTC. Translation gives CASSEVRFRGYTF. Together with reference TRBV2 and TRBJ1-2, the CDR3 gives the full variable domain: EPEVTQTPSHQVTQMGQEVILRCVPISNHLYFYWYRQILGQKVEFLVSFYNNEISEKSEIFDDQFSVERPDGSNFTLKIRSTKLEDSAMYFCASSEVRFRGYTFGSGTRLTVV.